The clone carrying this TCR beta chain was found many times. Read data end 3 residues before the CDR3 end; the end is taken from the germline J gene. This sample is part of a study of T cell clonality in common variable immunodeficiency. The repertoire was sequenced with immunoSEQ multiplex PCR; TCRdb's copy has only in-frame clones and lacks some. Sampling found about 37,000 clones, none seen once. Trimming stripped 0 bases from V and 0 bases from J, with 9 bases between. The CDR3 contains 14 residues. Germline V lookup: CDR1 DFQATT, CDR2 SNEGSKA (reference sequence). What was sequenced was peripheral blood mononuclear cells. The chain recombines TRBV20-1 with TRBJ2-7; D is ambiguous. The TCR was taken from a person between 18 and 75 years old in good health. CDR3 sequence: CSARDLSFSYEQYF. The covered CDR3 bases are TGCAGTGCTAGAGATCTATCTTTCTCCTACGAG.